This TCR beta chain was identified during a study of T-cell memory formation after mild COVID-19. CDR1 is GTSNPN, CDR2 SVGIG, per germline (reference sequence). The V and J ends lost 8 bases and 7 bases respectively, with 15 bases between them. The CDR3 runs to 13 residues. This clonotype has just a few counts. Antigen specificity is unknown. TCRdb recomputed calls from the 5' RACE reads with MiXCR, one row per CDR3 protein. Found here are more than 350,000 distinct CDR3 sequences, 15% to 20% of them singletons; the top ten hold about 22%. Study-level results: The study found balanced CD4/CD8 in clones contracting day 15 to 85 and a CD4+ lean in later expanders.

Sequencing was performed on PBMCs or a T cell subset sorted from them (not recorded which). The source is a man younger than 35 who had mild COVID-19 (a few samples of this study predate the infection). Cell type and time point are not known. V is TRBV30 and J is TRBJ1-6; D not certain. CDR3 nucleotides: TGTGCCCAAGAGGGATGGCCCAATTCACCCCTCCACTTT. Protein sequence: CAQEGWPNSPLHF.